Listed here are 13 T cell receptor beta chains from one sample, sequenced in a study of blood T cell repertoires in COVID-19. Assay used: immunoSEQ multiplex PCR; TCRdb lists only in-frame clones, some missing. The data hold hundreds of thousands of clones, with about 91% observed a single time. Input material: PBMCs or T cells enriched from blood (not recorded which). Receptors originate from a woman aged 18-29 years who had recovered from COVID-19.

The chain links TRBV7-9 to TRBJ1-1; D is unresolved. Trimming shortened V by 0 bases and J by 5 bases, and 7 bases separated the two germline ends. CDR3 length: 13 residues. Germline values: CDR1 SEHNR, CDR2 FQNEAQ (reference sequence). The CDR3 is CASSLAERTEAFF. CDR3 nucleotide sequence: TGTGCCAGCAGCTTAGCGGAGAGGACTGAAGCTTTCTTT.

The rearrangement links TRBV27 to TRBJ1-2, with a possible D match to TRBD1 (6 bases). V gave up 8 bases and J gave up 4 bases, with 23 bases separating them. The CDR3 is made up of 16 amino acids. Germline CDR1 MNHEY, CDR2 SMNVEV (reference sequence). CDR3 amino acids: CASGPRNRAFSYGYTF. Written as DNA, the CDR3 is TGTGCCAGCGGACCCAGAAACAGGGCGTTTAGCTATGGCTACACCTTC.

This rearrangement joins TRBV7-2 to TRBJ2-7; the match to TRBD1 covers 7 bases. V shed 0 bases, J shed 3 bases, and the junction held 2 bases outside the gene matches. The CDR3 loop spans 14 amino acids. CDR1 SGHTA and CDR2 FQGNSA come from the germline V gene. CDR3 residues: CASSLARDSYEQYF. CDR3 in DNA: TGTGCCAGCAGCTTAGCCCGGGACAGCTACGAGCAGTACTTC.

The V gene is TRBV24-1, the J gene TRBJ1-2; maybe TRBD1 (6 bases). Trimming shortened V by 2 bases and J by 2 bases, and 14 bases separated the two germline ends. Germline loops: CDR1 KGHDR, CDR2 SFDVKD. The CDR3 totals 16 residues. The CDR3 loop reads CATSDSPRTGNYGYTF. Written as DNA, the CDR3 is TGTGCCACCAGTGATTCTCCCCGAACAGGGAACTATGGCTACACCTTC.

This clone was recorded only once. The CDR3 reads CASSEDRDGNEKLFF. CDR3 sequence (DNA): TGTGCCAGCTCAGAGGACAGGGATGGGAATGAAAAACTGTTTTTT. The chain couples TRBV18 to TRBJ1-4; 8 positions match TRBD1. V shed 5 bases, J shed 5 bases, and the junction held 7 bases outside the gene matches. The CDR3 runs 15 residues. CDR1 KGHSH and CDR2 LQKENI come from the germline V gene.

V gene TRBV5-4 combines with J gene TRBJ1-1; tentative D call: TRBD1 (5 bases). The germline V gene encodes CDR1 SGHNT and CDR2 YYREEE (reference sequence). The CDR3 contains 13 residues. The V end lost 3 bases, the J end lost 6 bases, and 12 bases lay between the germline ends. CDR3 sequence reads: CASSSVGGAEAFF. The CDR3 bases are TGTGCCAGCAGCTCGGTGGGGGGGGCTGAAGCTTTCTTT.

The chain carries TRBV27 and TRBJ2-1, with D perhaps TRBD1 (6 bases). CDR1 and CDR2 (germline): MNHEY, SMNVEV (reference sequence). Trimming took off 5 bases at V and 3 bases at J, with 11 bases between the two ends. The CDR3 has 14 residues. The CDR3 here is CASSLRTDYNEQFF. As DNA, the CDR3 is TGTGCCAGCAGTCTAAGGACAGACTACAATGAGCAGTTCTTC.

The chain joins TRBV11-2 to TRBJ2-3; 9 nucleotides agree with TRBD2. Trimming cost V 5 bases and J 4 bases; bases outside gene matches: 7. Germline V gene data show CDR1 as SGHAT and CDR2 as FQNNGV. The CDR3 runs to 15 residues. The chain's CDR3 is CASSASGLAPDTQYF. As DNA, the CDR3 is TGTGCCAGCAGCGCCTCGGGACTAGCCCCAGATACGCAGTATTTT.

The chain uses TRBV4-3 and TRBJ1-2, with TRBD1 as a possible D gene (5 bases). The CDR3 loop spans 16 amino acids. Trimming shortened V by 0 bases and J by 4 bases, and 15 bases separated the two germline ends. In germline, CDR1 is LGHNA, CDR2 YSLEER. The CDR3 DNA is TGCGCCAGCAGCCAAGAGCAGGGTGGTCCATTCTATGGCTACACCTTC. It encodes CASSQEQGGPFYGYTF.

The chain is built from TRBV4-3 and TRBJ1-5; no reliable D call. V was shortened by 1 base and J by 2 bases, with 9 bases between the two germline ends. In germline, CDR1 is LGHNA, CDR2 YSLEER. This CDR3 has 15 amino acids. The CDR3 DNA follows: TGCGCCAGCAGCCAAGTTTGGGGAGGCAATCAGCCCCAGCATTTT. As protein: CASSQVWGGNQPQHF.

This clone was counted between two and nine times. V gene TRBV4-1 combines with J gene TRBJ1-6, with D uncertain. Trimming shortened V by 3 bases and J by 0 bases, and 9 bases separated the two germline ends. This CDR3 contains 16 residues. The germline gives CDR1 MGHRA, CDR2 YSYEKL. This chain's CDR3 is CASSHQQSSYNSPLHF. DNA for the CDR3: TGCGCCAGCAGCCACCAACAGAGCTCCTATAATTCACCCCTCCACTTT.

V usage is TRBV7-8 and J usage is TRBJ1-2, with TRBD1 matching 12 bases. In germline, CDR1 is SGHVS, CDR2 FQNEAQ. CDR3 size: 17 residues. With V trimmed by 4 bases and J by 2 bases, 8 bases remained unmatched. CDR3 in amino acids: CASSSRWDRGLNYGYTF. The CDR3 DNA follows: TGTGCCAGCAGCTCCCGCTGGGACAGGGGGCTGAACTATGGCTACACCTTC. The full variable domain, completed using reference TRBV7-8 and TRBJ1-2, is GAGVSQSPRYKVAKRGQDVALRCDPISGHVSLFWYQQALGQGPEFLTYFQNEAQLDKSGLPSDRFFAERPEGSVSTLKIQRTQQEDSAVYLCASSSRWDRGLNYGYTFGSGTRLTVV.

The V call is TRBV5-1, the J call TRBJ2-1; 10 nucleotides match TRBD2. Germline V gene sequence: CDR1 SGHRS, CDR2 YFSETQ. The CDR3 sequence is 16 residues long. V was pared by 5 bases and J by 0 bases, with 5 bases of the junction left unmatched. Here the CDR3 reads CASRTSGTSSYNEQFF. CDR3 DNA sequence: TGCGCCAGCAGAACTAGCGGGACAAGCTCCTACAATGAGCAGTTCTTC.